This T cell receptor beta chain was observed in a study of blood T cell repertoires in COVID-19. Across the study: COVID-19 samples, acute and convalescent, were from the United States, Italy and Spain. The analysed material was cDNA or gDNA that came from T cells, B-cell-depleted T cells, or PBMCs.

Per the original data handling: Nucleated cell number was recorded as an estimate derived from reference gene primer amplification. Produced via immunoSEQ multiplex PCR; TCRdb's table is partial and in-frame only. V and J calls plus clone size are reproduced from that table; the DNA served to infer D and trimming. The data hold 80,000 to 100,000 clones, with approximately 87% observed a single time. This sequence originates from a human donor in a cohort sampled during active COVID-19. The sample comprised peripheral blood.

DNA of the CDR3: TGTGCCATCAGTGTACAGGGGGACACTGAAGCTTTCTTT. Amino acids: CAISVQGDTEAFF. V is TRBV10-3 and J is TRBJ1-1; 8 positions agree with TRBD1. CDR3 length: 13 residues. Per germline, CDR1 ENHRY and CDR2 SYGVKD. The J segment lost 3 bases and the V segment lost 4 bases, leaving 1 base of the junction unmatched.